The clone carrying this T cell receptor (beta chain) was counted many times. Antigen: not known. This CDR3 has 13 residues. Germline CDR1 MNHNS, CDR2 SASEGT. V lost 1 base and J lost 5, with 8 bases in between. RNA transcripts provided the source from which TCR beta CDR3 regions were amplified. With the HTBI primer set, the TCR CDR3 went through a first round of RT-PCR. TCRdb ran MiXCR on the multiplex PCR reads and lists one entry per CDR3 protein. The sample has around 380,000 distinct CDR3 sequences; 13% are singletons. This record comes from a study of T cells in Graves' hyperthyroidism and ophthalmopathy. Broader study findings: Among thyroid clonotypes expanded above 0.001, most also appeared in blood. Classification by a 13 V-J model distinguished ophthalmopathy from stable hyperthyroidism.

Newly diagnosed patients aged 18 to 65 had hyperthyroidism of under 2 months' duration. Sequences were obtained from blood. This chain links TRBV6-1 with TRBJ1-2, with D possibly matching TRBD1 (5 bases). This TCR derives from a man aged 30-40 years with Graves' hyperthyroidism that later progressed to Graves' ophthalmopathy. In DNA form, the CDR3 reads TGTGCCAGCAGTGAAGATTGGGGGTATGGCTACACCTTC. Translation: CASSEDWGYGYTF.